The 21 T cell receptor beta chains in this list originate from one sample, sequenced in a study of blood T cell repertoires in COVID-19. The protocol was immunoSEQ multiplex PCR, while the TCRdb copy is restricted to in-frame clones and leaves out a portion. Of some 50,000 clones listed, around 87% are singletons. Specimen: peripheral blood. These receptors originate from a middle-aged man with active COVID-19.

The chain links TRBV7-9 to TRBJ1-1, with TRBD1 as a possible D gene (5 bases). This CDR3 comprises 14 residues. The V and J ends lost 5 bases and 2 bases respectively, with 12 bases between them. The germline gives CDR1 SEHNR, CDR2 FQNEAQ (reference sequence). The CDR3 spells CASSRMGGNTEAFF. CDR3 sequence (DNA): TGTGCCAGCAGCCGGATGGGGGGAAACACTGAAGCTTTCTTT.

The chain carries TRBV4-2 and TRBJ2-1; 7 nucleotides align to TRBD1. Germline CDR1 is LGHNA and CDR2 is YNFKEQ. Trimming cost V 3 bases and J 5 bases; bases outside gene matches: 7. This CDR3 has 15 amino acids. The CDR3 DNA reads as TGTGCCAGCAGCCAGTACCGGGACAGCAACAATGAGCAGTTCTTC. This encodes CASSQYRDSNNEQFF.

V is TRBV12-5 and J is TRBJ2-1, with TRBD1 identical over 7 bases. CDR1 and CDR2 (germline): LGHNT, FRNRAP. The CDR3 spans 15 residues. The trim removed 4 bases at V and 2 bases at J, leaving 5 bases unmatched. CDR3 amino acids: CASGSTGLTYNEQFF. CDR3 DNA: TGTGCTAGTGGTTCGACAGGGTTGACCTACAATGAGCAGTTCTTC.

V is TRBV19 and J is TRBJ2-2; TRBD2 matches 7 bases. Germline trimming cut 0 bases from V and 1 base from J; bases unmatched to any gene: 5. The CDR3 runs 17 residues. Germline-derived CDR1 and CDR2 are LNHDA and SQIVND (reference sequence). This CDR3 is CASSIDARGRNTGELFF. The CDR3 DNA reads TGTGCCAGTAGTATAGATGCCCGCGGGAGGAACACCGGGGAGCTGTTTTTT.

The V call is TRBV7-2, the J call TRBJ1-4; D gene ambiguous. The CDR3 consists of 13 residues. The V and J ends lost 5 bases and 8 bases respectively, with 12 bases between them. Looked up from germline, CDR1 is SGHTA and CDR2 is FQGNSA. The CDR3 DNA reads TGTGCCAGCAGCCCAAGGAGTGGAGAAAAACTGTTTTTT. As protein: CASSPRSGEKLFF.

V is TRBV24-1 and J is TRBJ1-6; D is unresolved. The CDR3 sequence is 15 residues long. Trimming removed 1 base at V and 12 bases at J, with 15 bases between. Germline loops: CDR1 KGHDR, CDR2 SFDVKD. CDR3 protein: CATSDLGPPERPLHF. The CDR3 coding sequence is TGTGCCACCAGTGATTTAGGCCCCCCCGAGCGACCCCTCCACTTT.

The V and J genes are TRBV7-6 and TRBJ1-2; maybe TRBD1 (6 bases). Trimming left V 0 bases short and J 0 bases short, with 11 bases between. CDR3 length equals 16 residues. Germline V CDR1 and CDR2: SGHVS, FNYEAQ. The CDR3 loop reads CASSLAGGGTNYGYTF. CDR3 in DNA: TGTGCCAGCAGCTTAGCGGGGGGGGGCACTAACTATGGCTACACCTTC. The full variable domain, with the rest looked up from reference TRBV7-6 and TRBJ1-2, is GAGVSQSPRYKVTKRGQDVALRCDPISGHVSLYWYRQALGQGPEFLTYFNYEAQQDKSGLPNDRFSAERPEGSISTLTIQRTEQRDSAMYRCASSLAGGGTNYGYTFGSGTRLTVV.

This sequence joins TRBV28 and TRBJ1-2; a possible D gene is TRBD1 (6 bases). The CDR3 is 13 residues long. Germline assignment: CDR1 MDHEN and CDR2 SYDVKM. V dropped 5 bases and J dropped 4 bases, with 11 bases sitting between them. CDR3 residues: CASSQGHTYGYTF. CDR3 nucleotides: TGTGCCAGCAGTCAGGGACATACCTATGGCTACACCTTC.

V is TRBV6-6 and J is TRBJ2-7; 8 nucleotides line up with TRBD1. The CDR3 runs 15 residues. Germline V gene sequence: CDR1 MNHNY, CDR2 SVGAGI (reference sequence). J lost 4 bases, V lost 2 bases, and 7 bases had no gene match. The CDR3, as DNA: TGTGCCAGCAGTTACAACAACAGGGGGAAGTACGAGCAGTACTTC. Protein product: CASSYNNRGKYEQYF.

The V and J genes are TRBV28 and TRBJ1-2; D is ambiguous. This CDR3 contains 12 residues. Germline assignment: CDR1 MDHEN and CDR2 SYDVKM. Trimming removed 3 bases from V and 5 bases from J, with 7 bases in between. CDR3 DNA sequence: TGTGCCAGCAGTTTTCGGGGATATGGCTACACCTTC. It encodes CASSFRGYGYTF.

DNA of the CDR3: TGTGCCTGGAGCCCTAGGGGGGCCAACGTCCTGACTTTC. Translation: CAWSPRGANVLTF. This chain connects TRBV30 to TRBJ2-6; D not resolved. Germline V lookup: CDR1 GTSNPN, CDR2 SVGIG (reference sequence). V was shortened by 3 bases and J by 4 bases, with 7 bases between the two germline ends. This CDR3 has 13 amino acids.

The rearrangement joins TRBV9 to TRBJ1-2; 9 bases line up with TRBD1. Germline lookup yields CDR1 SGDLS and CDR2 YYNGEE. J was trimmed by 3 bases and V by 3 bases; bases with no gene match: 3. The CDR3 sequence is 14 residues long. The CDR3 nucleotides read TGTGCCAGCAGCGGCGACAGGGGGGACTATGGCTACACCTTC. Translation: CASSGDRGDYGYTF.

Worth noting for this clone: At one boundary the junction diverges from the germline segment, which might be a read error. The chain has TRBV6-2 or TRBV6-3 and TRBJ1-1; tentatively, D is TRBD1 (5 bases). The CDR3 runs to 14 residues. The V gene's germline CDR1 is MNHEY and CDR2 SVGEGT. In nucleotides, the CDR3 is TGTGCCAGCACTTACCCGGGACTGCCTCCTGAAGCTTTCTTT. Protein sequence: CASTYPGLPPEAFF.

The chain uses TRBV28 and TRBJ2-3, with 11 bases lining up with TRBD1. V shed 8 bases and J 3 bases; nucleotides not matched to a gene: 13. Germline CDR1 is MDHEN and CDR2 is SYDVKM. This CDR3 is built from 17 residues. This chain's CDR3 is CASVPSKGQGGTDTQYF. DNA of the CDR3: TGTGCCAGCGTCCCCTCCAAGGGACAGGGGGGGACAGATACGCAGTATTTT.

The chain employs TRBV7-8 and TRBJ2-5; D is undetermined. This CDR3 is built from 17 residues. Germline lookup yields CDR1 SGHVS and CDR2 FQNEAQ. The V gene lost 5 bases and the J gene lost 1 base, with 20 bases spanning the gap. The CDR3 here is CASSASRGAATQETQYF. DNA of the CDR3: TGTGCCAGCAGCGCATCTCGTGGAGCTGCCACCCAAGAGACCCAGTACTTC.

This rearrangement joins TRBV28 to TRBJ1-2, with D uncertain. The V gene lost 2 bases and the J gene lost 0 bases, with 10 bases spanning the gap. This CDR3 contains 15 residues. Germline lookup yields CDR1 MDHEN and CDR2 SYDVKM. The CDR3 loop reads CASSLAPGSNYGYTF. CDR3 DNA: TGTGCCAGCAGTTTAGCTCCCGGTTCTAACTATGGCTACACCTTC.

The rearrangement uses TRBV19 and TRBJ2-1; 8 bases align to TRBD1. The CDR3 has 13 amino acids. The V and J ends lost 7 bases and 10 bases, in that order; junction bases with no gene match: 9. The germline V gene encodes CDR1 LNHDA and CDR2 SQIVND (reference sequence). This CDR3 is CASTVTGDGEQFF. The CDR3 region has the DNA TGTGCCAGTACAGTGACAGGGGATGGGGAGCAGTTCTTC.

This clone was found a few times. The chain uses TRBV5-6 and TRBJ1-2; a possible D gene is TRBD1 (5 bases). Germline CDR1 reads SGHDT; CDR2 reads YYEEEE. The CDR3 spans 16 residues. V lost 0 bases and J 5 bases, leaving 17 bases between the germline ends. The CDR3 loop is CASSLAGTRISYGYTF. The CDR3 DNA reads TGTGCCAGCAGCTTGGCCGGGACTCGAATTTCTTATGGCTACACCTTC.

V gene TRBV27 combines with J gene TRBJ2-4; TRBD2 is a possible D gene (6 bases). The ends were cut back, 3 bases at V and 8 bases at J, with 14 bases in the middle. Germline-derived CDR1 and CDR2 are MNHEY and SMNVEV (reference sequence). The CDR3 loop spans 14 amino acids. CDR3 coding DNA: TGTGCCAGCAGTTTTTCGAGCGGGTCAGACATTCAGTACTTC. It is translated as CASSFSSGSDIQYF.

The chain is built from TRBV6-5 and TRBJ2-4, with a tentative D call TRBD2 (6 bases). Trimming cost V 4 bases and J 5 bases, with 15 bases left between them. The germline V gene encodes CDR1 MNHEY and CDR2 SVGAGI. CDR3 length: 15 amino acids. The CDR3 coding sequence is TGTGCCAGCAGTTCAGAGGCGGGGCGGGAAAACATTCAGTACTTC. Translated: CASSSEAGRENIQYF.

This chain joins TRBV2 and TRBJ2-3, with 9 positions matching TRBD2. This CDR3 is built from 16 residues. J gave up 3 bases and V 7 bases, and 11 bases lay outside the gene matches. Germline V CDR1 and CDR2: SNHLY, FYNNEI. CDR3 region: CASIKRGLAGTDTQYF. Here the CDR3 DNA reads TGTGCCAGCATTAAAAGGGGACTAGCTGGGACAGATACGCAGTATTTT.